These T cell receptor beta chains were read from a single sample in a study of tumor-infiltrating T cells and Merkel cell polyomavirus. Using immunoSEQ multiplex PCR, the repertoire was profiled, and TCRdb retains in-frame clones only, with some absent. The sample includes 20,000 to 30,000 clones, around 90% of them seen just once. The sequencing input was lymph node tissue. These receptors originate from a man in his fifties or sixties with Merkel cell carcinoma. Each CDR3 is given with its conserved first and last residue. The size of a clone is reported for some rows only, either as once, few or many, or as a class for expanded clones.

v_call,clone_size,cdr3_aa
TRBV30,-,CAYLTGAGELFF
TRBV6-1,few,CASSLGGDTQYF
TRBV19,-,CASSKTSNSYNEQFF
TRBV2,-,CASSDIGYGYTF
TRBV28,-,CASSLLPAKQYF
TRBV7-2,-,CASSLRIGGLGAGYNEQFF
TRBV6-5,few,CASSGTGGGNGYTF
TRBV6-1,-,CASRETSGGSRVQFF
TRBV6-6,few,CASKLPGNEQFF
TRBV2,-,CASSPRAGGMETQYF
TRBV7-2,-,CASSLVTRVHEQFF
TRBV6-5,once,CASSYQGGANEKLFF
TRBV11-2,-,CASSRTVQETQYF
TRBV6-5,-,CVSSSGEKDTF
TRBV6-1,-,CASLGGVGQPQHF
TRBV19,-,CASSIGGGKVGYTF
TRBV5-4,once,CASSQDLGAYEQYF
TRBV27,medium-sized,CASSAGAGGAHYEQYF
TRBV10-3,-,CATGTGRASDNQPQHF
TRBV6-5,-,CASSYSRLSSGNTIYF
TRBV10-1,once,CAIQVKRVTNEKLFF
TRBV6-6,few,CASRPQGYEQYF
TRBV11-3,-,CASSSRWGLAGDEQFF
TRBV6-6,-,CASSYPARTGPREQYF
TRBV27,-,CASRLGATNEQFF
TRBV19,-,CASRGQHTTYEQYF
TRBV30,-,CAWSVGGTAGNTIYF
TRBV6-5,few,CASSSPDISGNTIYF
TRBV4-3,-,CASSQAKRLSSYNEQFF
TRBV28,once,CATTYGGNGYTF
TRBV11-2,-,CASSSLTSATDTQYF
TRBV5-4,-,CASTLGMSRGYTF
TRBV9,-,CASSGQQGRRGSGANVLTF
TRBV25-1,-,CASSSHRGLGTDTQYF
TRBV2,-,CASTHPGTGVRELFF
TRBV6-1,-,CASSSDGGYGYTF
TRBV2,-,CASSEMGQNTEAFF
TRBV6-5,-,CASARHGGANEQFF
TRBV27,-,CASSPYYEQYF
TRBV5-1,-,CASHPGSPYNEQFF
TRBV28,-,CASSWSYEQYF
TRBV7-9,few,CASSTQGLAKNIQYF
TRBV21-1,-,CASSKDRGPPLGGNTIYF
TRBV6-1,-,CASTPRGATNEKLLF
TRBV7-2,-,CASRRGQFNGYTF
TRBV27,-,CASTPGPSTDTQYF
TRBV11-1,-,CASSFLAGGSDNEQFF
TRBV7-9,-,CASSLVFGQGAGNEQFF
TRBV21-1,-,CASSARLAGGPYEQYF
TRBV28,-,CASSLGQGFRQPQHF
TRBV28,-,CASRAGGGQGSEQYF
TRBV6-5,-,CASSTDRGPNEQYF
TRBV7-8,-,CASINEKGQNNSPLHF
TRBV7-2,-,CASTPSRGSYEQYF
TRBV7-9,-,CASSLPRGPLHF